This T cell receptor beta chain was retrieved from a study of cytomegalovirus exposure and HLA in healthy donors. There are a few counts of this clone. At the time of sampling, donors were nominally healthy, though unrecorded immune exposures were likely. In the PCR, 60 Vbeta and 13 Jbeta primers were used. Clones were sequenced by immunoSEQ multiplex PCR, and TCRdb holds only the in-frame ones, with some missing. This table has some 140,000 clones, around four fifths appearing once. Germline loops: CDR1 GTSNPN, CDR2 SVGIG (reference sequence). CDR3 size: 15 residues. Trimming took 1 base from V and 0 from J, leaving 11 bases between them.

Material: PBMCs. The chain recombines TRBV30 with TRBJ2-3; tentatively, D is TRBD2 (6 bases). The source is a male donor in good health and CMV-seropositive. The CDR3 protein is CAWSGLAASTDTQYF. As DNA, the CDR3 is TGTGCCTGGAGTGGTTTAGCGGCGAGCACAGATACGCAGTATTTT. The full variable domain, with the rest looked up from reference TRBV30 and TRBJ2-3, is SQTIHQWPATLVQPVGSPLSLECTVEGTSNPNLYWYRQAAGRGLQLLFYSVGIGQISSEVPQNLSASRPQDRQFILSSKKLLLSDSGFYLCAWSGLAASTDTQYFGPGTRLTVL.